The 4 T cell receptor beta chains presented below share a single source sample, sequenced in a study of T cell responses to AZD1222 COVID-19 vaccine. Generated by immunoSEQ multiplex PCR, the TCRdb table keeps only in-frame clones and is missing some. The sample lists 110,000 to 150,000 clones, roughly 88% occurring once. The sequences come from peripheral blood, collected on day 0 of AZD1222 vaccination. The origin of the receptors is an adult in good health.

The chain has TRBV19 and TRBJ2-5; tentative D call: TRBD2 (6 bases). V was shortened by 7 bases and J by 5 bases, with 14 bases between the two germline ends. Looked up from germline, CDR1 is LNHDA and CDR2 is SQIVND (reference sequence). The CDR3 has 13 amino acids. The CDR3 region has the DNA TGTGCCAGTAACCAGCGGAGGGGTGAGACCCAGTACTTC. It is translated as CASNQRRGETQYF. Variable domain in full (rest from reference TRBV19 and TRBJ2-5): DGGITQSPKYLFRKEGQNVTLSCEQNLNHDAMYWYRQDPGQGLRLIYYSQIVNDFQKGDIAEGYSVSREKKESFPLTVTSAQKNPTAFYLCASNQRRGETQYFGPGTRLLVL.

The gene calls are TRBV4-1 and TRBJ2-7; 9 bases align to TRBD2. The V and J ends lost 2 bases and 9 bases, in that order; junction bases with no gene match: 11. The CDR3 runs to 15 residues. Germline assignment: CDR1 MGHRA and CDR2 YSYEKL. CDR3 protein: CASSQPGTSSPGQYF. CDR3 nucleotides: TGCGCCAGCAGCCAACCCGGGACTAGCTCCCCGGGGCAGTACTTC.

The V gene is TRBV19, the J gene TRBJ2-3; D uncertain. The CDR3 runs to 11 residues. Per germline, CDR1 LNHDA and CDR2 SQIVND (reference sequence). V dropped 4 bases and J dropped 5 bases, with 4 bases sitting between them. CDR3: CASSRQDTQYF. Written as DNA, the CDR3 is TGTGCCAGTAGTAGGCAAGATACGCAGTATTTT.

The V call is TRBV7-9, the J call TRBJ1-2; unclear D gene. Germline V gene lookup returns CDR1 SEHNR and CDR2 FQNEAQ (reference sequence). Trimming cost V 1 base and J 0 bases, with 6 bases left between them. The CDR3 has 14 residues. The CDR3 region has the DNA TGTGCCAGCAGCTTAGACCCGGCTAACTATGGCTACACCTTC. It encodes CASSLDPANYGYTF.